This TCR beta chain was recorded in a study of blood T cell repertoires in COVID-19. Study-level background: Sources were T cells, B-cell-depleted T cells, or PBMCs; the material itself was cDNA or gDNA.

V lost 6 bases and J 5 bases, leaving 14 bases between the germline ends. Germline CDR1 is ENHRY and CDR2 is SYGVKD. The CDR3 is 14 residues long. Clones were sequenced by immunoSEQ multiplex PCR, and TCRdb holds only the in-frame ones, with some missing. Of some 250,000 clones in the sample, about 80% were seen once. This sequence was found in a woman older than 75 with acute or convalescent COVID-19. The sample taken for sequencing was peripheral blood. The chain is built from TRBV10-3 and TRBJ1-5, with a tentative D call TRBD1 (5 bases). CDR3 region: CAISATGIDQPQHF. CDR3 DNA: TGTGCCATCAGCGCCACAGGTATTGATCAGCCCCAGCATTTT.